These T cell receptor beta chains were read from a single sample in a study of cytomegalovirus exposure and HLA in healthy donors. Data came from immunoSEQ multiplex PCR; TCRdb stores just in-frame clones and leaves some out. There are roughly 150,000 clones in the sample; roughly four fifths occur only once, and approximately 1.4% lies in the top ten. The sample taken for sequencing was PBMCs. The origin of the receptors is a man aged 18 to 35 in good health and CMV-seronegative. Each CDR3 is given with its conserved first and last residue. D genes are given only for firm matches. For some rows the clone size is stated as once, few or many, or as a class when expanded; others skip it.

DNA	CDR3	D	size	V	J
TGTGCCAGCAGCCCCCCTCCGTCTGGGGCCGAGACCCAGTACTTC	CASSPPPSGAETQYF	NA	NA	TRBV5-4	TRBJ2-5
TGTGCCAGTAGTCGGGTGAACACTGAAGCTTTCTTT	CASSRVNTEAFF	NA	NA	TRBV19	TRBJ1-1
TGTGCCACGGGGGGGGGCGCGGGCGAGCAGTACTTC	CATGGGAGEQYF	TRBD2	NA	TRBV19	TRBJ2-7
TGTGCCAGTAGTCCCTGGACAGGGGGCACCTACGAGCAGTACTTC	CASSPWTGGTYEQYF	TRBD1	NA	TRBV19	TRBJ2-7
TGTGCCAGCAGTTCCGCTGGGGCCAACGTCCTGACTTTC	CASSSAGANVLTF	NA	NA	TRBV27	TRBJ2-6
TGTGCTAGCAGTAACACAGGGGGTCAGCCCCAGCATTTT	CASSNTGGQPQHF	TRBD1	NA	TRBV7-7	TRBJ1-5
TGTGCCAGTAGTATGGCTGGCTCTGGAAACACCATATATTTT	CASSMAGSGNTIYF	NA	NA	TRBV19	TRBJ1-3
TGTGCCACCAGCAGAGACGGACAGGGGGCGGACGAAAAACTGTTTTTT	CATSRDGQGADEKLFF	TRBD1	NA	TRBV15	TRBJ1-4
TGCGCCAGCAGCCAAGATGAGGACAGGGGAAAGTTCTTC	CASSQDEDRGKFF	TRBD1	once	TRBV4-3	TRBJ2-1
TGTGCCAGTAGGAAAGAACAGGGGGCCCCCTACGAGCAGTACTTC	CASRKEQGAPYEQYF	TRBD1	NA	TRBV19	TRBJ2-7
TGCGCCAGCAGTGAGAACTGGGAGGCGCAGTTCTTC	CASSENWEAQFF	NA	few	TRBV10-1	TRBJ2-1
TGTGCCAGCAGTCCCGGGACTAGCTCCTACAATGAGCAGTTCTTC	CASSPGTSSYNEQFF	TRBD2	NA	TRBV2	TRBJ2-1
TGTGCCAGCAGCGTAGCCCCCGGGACTAGCTTTACGGGCTACGAGCAGTACTTC	CASSVAPGTSFTGYEQYF	TRBD2	NA	TRBV9	TRBJ2-7
TGTGCCAGCAGCTTCTTAGCGGGAGGGGGGACAGATACGCAGTATTTT	CASSFLAGGGTDTQYF	TRBD2	NA	TRBV7-2	TRBJ2-3
TGTGCCAGCAGTGAAACGGGCAGGGGGCTTTCCGGGGAGCTGTTTTTT	CASSETGRGLSGELFF	TRBD1	NA	TRBV7-9	TRBJ2-2
TGTGCCAGCAGCGCCCCCGGGGGGCGGGAGTTAGGTGAGACCCAGTACTTC	CASSAPGGRELGETQYF	NA	NA	TRBV9	TRBJ2-5
TGTGCCAGCAGTTATCGACAGACTAGCACAGATACGCAGTATTTT	CASSYRQTSTDTQYF	NA	NA	TRBV6-5	TRBJ2-3
TGTGCCAGCGCGGGTTACAATGAGCAGTTCTTC	CASAGYNEQFF	NA	once	TRBV7-2	TRBJ2-1
TGTGCCAGTAGTCTCCAGGGTGGCGAGCAGTACTTC	CASSLQGGEQYF	NA	NA	TRBV19	TRBJ2-7
TGTGCCAGCAGTTTCAAAAATCCCGGGAAGGGAAACACCATATATTTT	CASSFKNPGKGNTIYF	NA	NA	TRBV27	TRBJ1-3
TGTGCCAGCAGCCGACCTGGACAGGCGATGAACTATGGCTACACCTTC	CASSRPGQAMNYGYTF	TRBD1	NA	TRBV6-6	TRBJ1-2
TGCGCCAGCAGTGATCCGGGGACCTACGAGCAGTACTTC	CASSDPGTYEQYF	NA	NA	TRBV10-1	TRBJ2-7
TGTGCCAGCAGAAGTCAGGGGGCCCCAAGCTCTGGAAACACCATATATTTT	CASRSQGAPSSGNTIYF	TRBD1	NA	TRBV28	TRBJ1-3
TGTGCCAGCAGTGACGGGGTCGGTAGCAGAAACATTCAGTACTTC	CASSDGVGSRNIQYF	NA	NA	TRBV6-1	TRBJ2-4
TGTGCCAGCAGTTTTGACTCCCCGGCGCCGTCGGGGACCCAGTACTTC	CASSFDSPAPSGTQYF	NA	NA	TRBV28	TRBJ2-5
TGTGCCAGCAGTACCCAAACAGGGGGCGCCGGGGATGAGCAGTTCTTC	CASSTQTGGAGDEQFF	TRBD1	NA	TRBV27	TRBJ2-1
TGTGCCAGCAGTTCCCCGGGGGGGTCTAGCACAGATACGCAGTATTTT	CASSSPGGSSTDTQYF	TRBD2	NA	TRBV6-5	TRBJ2-3
TGTGCCAGCAGCTTAGGGGGCCGCGGAAACACCATATATTTT	CASSLGGRGNTIYF	NA	few	TRBV11-2	TRBJ1-3
TGCGCCAGCAGCCCCCAAGGGCGGACTAGCACAGATACGCAGTATTTT	CASSPQGRTSTDTQYF	NA	once	TRBV4-3	TRBJ2-3
TGTGCCAGCAGCACAGCTAGCGGGAGGGATTTCGATGAGCAGTTCTTC	CASSTASGRDFDEQFF	TRBD2	NA	TRBV5-4	TRBJ2-1
TGTGCCAGCAGTCAACCGACAGGGGAAGAATACGAGCAGTACTTC	CASSQPTGEEYEQYF	TRBD1	NA	TRBV28	TRBJ2-7
TGTGCCAGCTCACCCTCGCCGGACACTTCCTACGAGCAGTACTTC	CASSPSPDTSYEQYF	NA	NA	TRBV18	TRBJ2-7
TGTGCCAGCAGTTTCCTGGACAGGTCCTACGAGCAGTACTTC	CASSFLDRSYEQYF	TRBD1	NA	TRBV27	TRBJ2-7
TGTGCCAGCAGCCCTGTCGGGCGCCGGACGGGGAGCTCCTACGAGCAGTACTTC	CASSPVGRRTGSSYEQYF	NA	NA	TRBV11-2	TRBJ2-7
TGTGCCAGCAGTTACGGACAGGCGAATGAAAAACTGTTTTTT	CASSYGQANEKLFF	TRBD1	NA	TRBV6-6	TRBJ1-4
TGTGCCAGCAGATTGGCGGGGGGCGCCGAGCAGTACTTC	CASRLAGGAEQYF	TRBD2	once	TRBV14	TRBJ2-7
TGTGCCAGTAGTCTTCAGGGTAACACTGAAGCTTTCTTT	CASSLQGNTEAFF	NA	NA	TRBV19	TRBJ1-1
TGCGCCAGCAGTAGGGCTACAGGGGCCGAGCAGTACTTC	CASSRATGAEQYF	TRBD1	few	TRBV10-1	TRBJ2-7
TGTGCCAGCAGCGAGGGGGGGTGGGCAGGGGGCGCAGGGAACGAGCAGTACTTC	CASSEGGWAGGAGNEQYF	NA	once	TRBV9	TRBJ2-7
TGTGCCAGCAGCCCCCAGGCAGGCCCCGAGCAGTACTTC	CASSPQAGPEQYF	NA	NA	TRBV28	TRBJ2-7
TGTGCCAGCAGCGTAGGGACAGCGAACACTGAAGCTTTCTTT	CASSVGTANTEAFF	NA	once	TRBV9	TRBJ1-1